The clone carrying this TCR beta chain was picked up a small number of times. This specimen comes from a study of blood T cell repertoires in COVID-19. Turning to the study itself: T cells, B-cell-depleted T cells, or PBMCs provided the cDNA or gDNA that served as material.

Authors' processing steps: By means of reference gene primer amplification, nucleated cell counts were estimated. Some clones are missing from TCRdb's copy, which holds only in-frame ones; the method was immunoSEQ multiplex PCR. The V and J calls and the clone size are those of that table, but D and trimming were determined from the DNA. The sample has about 260,000 clones, approximately 87% seen once; the top ten hold under 2.5%. Germline V lookup: CDR1 SGHRS, CDR2 YFSETQ. The CDR3 spans 12 residues. V lost 5 bases to trimming and J lost 6 bases, with 10 bases between them. The chain links TRBV5-1 to TRBJ2-3, with a possible D match to TRBD2 (5 bases). The TCR comes from a woman aged 45-65 years with acute or convalescent COVID-19. Sequenced sample: peripheral blood. CDR3 residues: CASRLVPDTQYF. Here the CDR3 DNA reads TGCGCCAGCAGACTAGTCCCGGATACGCAGTATTTT.